The rows below give T cell receptor beta chains drawn from one sample of a study of T-cell memory formation after mild COVID-19. One entry per CDR3 protein results from TCRdb running MiXCR on the 5' RACE reads. This table has around 530,000 distinct CDR3 sequences, about 20% appearing once. The sample comprised PBMCs or a T cell subset sorted from them (not recorded which). These TCRs come from an adult woman who had mild COVID-19 (a few samples of this study predate the infection). Cell type and time point are not known. Each CDR3 is given with its conserved first and last residue. The order of the fields is V gene, clone size, D gene, J gene, CDR3 DNA, CDR3 protein. The D gene is left open where the match is weak. Part of the rows lack a size; the others show once, few, many or a class for expanded clones.

v_gene: TRBV24-1; abundance: few; d_gene: TRBD2; j_gene: TRBJ2-2; CDR3nt: TGTGCCACCAGTGATTTGGGGACTAGGAACACCGGGGAGCTGTTTTTT; CDR3aa: CATSDLGTRNTGELFF
v_gene: TRBV18; abundance: NA; d_gene: NA; j_gene: TRBJ1-2; CDR3nt: TGTGCCAGCTCGGGGGCGCAGATCTATGGCTACACCTTC; CDR3aa: CASSGAQIYGYTF
v_gene: TRBV5-6; abundance: few; d_gene: NA; j_gene: TRBJ1-1; CDR3nt: TGTGCCAGCAGCTCCAGGTTTACGGACACTGAAGCTTTCTTT; CDR3aa: CASSSRFTDTEAFF
v_gene: TRBV7-9; abundance: NA; d_gene: NA; j_gene: TRBJ2-5; CDR3nt: TGTGCCAGCAGCTCAAACCACGGGCCCCAAGAGACCCAGTACTTC; CDR3aa: CASSSNHGPQETQYF
v_gene: TRBV7-3; abundance: NA; d_gene: NA; j_gene: TRBJ2-2; CDR3nt: TGTGCCAGCAGCTTAACAGAGGTCAAGGCCGGGGAGCTGTTTTTT; CDR3aa: CASSLTEVKAGELFF
v_gene: TRBV6-5; abundance: once; d_gene: TRBD1; j_gene: TRBJ1-2; CDR3nt: TGTGCCAGCAGACGATTAACCGGGACAGCATCATCTAACTATGGCTACACCTTC; CDR3aa: CASRRLTGTASSNYGYTF
v_gene: TRBV29-1; abundance: few; d_gene: TRBD1; j_gene: TRBJ1-2; CDR3nt: TGCAGCGTTGAAGAGATAACCCGGACAGGGGGGGCCCTTAGCTACACCTTC; CDR3aa: CSVEEITRTGGALSYTF
v_gene: TRBV5-1; abundance: many; d_gene: TRBD1; j_gene: TRBJ2-2; CDR3nt: TGCGCCAGCAGCTTGAGGGGGCCGAACACCGGGGAGCTGTTTTTT; CDR3aa: CASSLRGPNTGELFF
v_gene: TRBV7-2; abundance: few; d_gene: NA; j_gene: TRBJ2-1; CDR3nt: TGTGCCAGCAGCCCTCGACCAGGACGGAATGAGCAGTTCTTC; CDR3aa: CASSPRPGRNEQFF
v_gene: TRBV7-8; abundance: few; d_gene: TRBD1; j_gene: TRBJ1-5; CDR3nt: TGTGCCAGCAGCTTAGTATGGGCAGGGGGTCCCAATCAGCCCCAGCATTTT; CDR3aa: CASSLVWAGGPNQPQHF
v_gene: TRBV5-5; abundance: NA; d_gene: TRBD2; j_gene: TRBJ2-1; CDR3nt: TGTGCCAGCAGCCAACTAGCGGGAGCCTACAATGAGCAGTTCTTC; CDR3aa: CASSQLAGAYNEQFF
v_gene: TRBV11-3; abundance: NA; d_gene: NA; j_gene: TRBJ2-5; CDR3nt: TGTGCCAGCAGCTACCCCAGCGGTGGAGGCTCACAAGAGACCCAGTACTTC; CDR3aa: CASSYPSGGGSQETQYF
v_gene: TRBV4-3; abundance: NA; d_gene: TRBD1; j_gene: TRBJ1-2; CDR3nt: TGCGCCAGCAGCCAAGATAGGACAGGATTGGGGGGCTACACCTTC; CDR3aa: CASSQDRTGLGGYTF
v_gene: TRBV20-1; abundance: NA; d_gene: TRBD1; j_gene: TRBJ1-1; CDR3nt: TGCAGTGCTAGGGACAGGGTCGGTGTCTTGAACACTGAAGCTTTCTTT; CDR3aa: CSARDRVGVLNTEAFF
v_gene: TRBV21-1; abundance: NA; d_gene: NA; j_gene: TRBJ2-1; CDR3nt: TGTGCCAGCAGCAAGGACAGGGGTGGGGGATACAATGAGCAGTTCTTC; CDR3aa: CASSKDRGGGYNEQFF
v_gene: TRBV3-1; abundance: NA; d_gene: NA; j_gene: TRBJ2-7; CDR3nt: TGTGCCAGCAGCCAGGCGGGTTACTCCTACGAGCAGTACTTC; CDR3aa: CASSQAGYSYEQYF
v_gene: TRBV5-4; abundance: few; d_gene: NA; j_gene: TRBJ2-3; CDR3nt: TGTGCCAGCACCCCGGGTAGTGCTAAGATAAGCACAGATACGCAGTATTTT; CDR3aa: CASTPGSAKISTDTQYF
v_gene: TRBV12-3/TRBV12-4; abundance: few; d_gene: TRBD2; j_gene: TRBJ2-5; CDR3nt: TGTGCCAGCAGTTCCATTCTAGCGGGGGGAGGAGAGACCCAGTACTTC; CDR3aa: CASSSILAGGGETQYF
v_gene: TRBV7-2; abundance: NA; d_gene: NA; j_gene: TRBJ2-3; CDR3nt: TGTGCCAGCACCTCACACGACCGGGCCCCAGATACGCAGTATTTT; CDR3aa: CASTSHDRAPDTQYF
v_gene: TRBV12-3/TRBV12-4; abundance: few; d_gene: NA; j_gene: TRBJ1-3; CDR3nt: TGTGCCAGCGGGCGGGGGACGGGAGTAGGGAACACCATATATTTT; CDR3aa: CASGRGTGVGNTIYF
v_gene: TRBV5-5; abundance: few; d_gene: TRBD1; j_gene: TRBJ1-5; CDR3nt: TGTGCCAGCAGCTTGTCGAGACAGGGACCGTATAGCAATCAGCCCCAGCATTTT; CDR3aa: CASSLSRQGPYSNQPQHF
v_gene: TRBV11-2; abundance: many; d_gene: NA; j_gene: TRBJ1-1; CDR3nt: TGTGCCAGCAGCTTAGATCGCACGGGGTGGACTGAAGCTTTCTTT; CDR3aa: CASSLDRTGWTEAFF
v_gene: TRBV7-2; abundance: few; d_gene: NA; j_gene: TRBJ2-3; CDR3nt: TGTGCCAGCAGCCAGGTGGTTGATACGCAGTATTTT; CDR3aa: CASSQVVDTQYF
v_gene: TRBV12-3/TRBV12-4; abundance: few; d_gene: NA; j_gene: TRBJ1-5; CDR3nt: TGTGCCAGCAGAAGAAACGATTGGGGGACCAGGCCACAGCCCCAGCATTTT; CDR3aa: CASRRNDWGTRPQPQHF
v_gene: TRBV20-1; abundance: NA; d_gene: NA; j_gene: TRBJ2-3; CDR3nt: TGCAGTGCGCCGACAGCCCACCCTATATTTGATACGCAGTATTTT; CDR3aa: CSAPTAHPIFDTQYF
v_gene: TRBV2; abundance: few; d_gene: NA; j_gene: TRBJ2-1; CDR3nt: TGTGCCAGCAGTGAAGCGGGGGGTCCGGGTGAGCAGTTCTTC; CDR3aa: CASSEAGGPGEQFF
v_gene: TRBV4-1; abundance: NA; d_gene: NA; j_gene: TRBJ2-1; CDR3nt: TGCGCCAGCAGCCAAGATCGGGCTAGCGAGTGGCAGCAGTTCTTC; CDR3aa: CASSQDRASEWQQFF
v_gene: TRBV6-1; abundance: few; d_gene: NA; j_gene: TRBJ1-2; CDR3nt: TGTGCCAGCACCGCCCGGGTCGCCGGAACCTATGGCTACACCTTC; CDR3aa: CASTARVAGTYGYTF
v_gene: TRBV7-9; abundance: many; d_gene: NA; j_gene: TRBJ2-1; CDR3nt: TGTGCCAGCAGCTTTGGGGATGAGCAGTTCTTC; CDR3aa: CASSFGDEQFF
v_gene: TRBV20-1; abundance: NA; d_gene: TRBD1; j_gene: TRBJ1-5; CDR3nt: TGCAGTGCCCACAGGGGCCCGGGATATAGCAATCAGCCCCAGCATTTT; CDR3aa: CSAHRGPGYSNQPQHF
v_gene: TRBV5-1; abundance: few; d_gene: TRBD2; j_gene: TRBJ2-1; CDR3nt: TGCGCCAGCAGCTTGGCGGTTACTAGCGGGTCCTACAATGAGCAGTTCTTC; CDR3aa: CASSLAVTSGSYNEQFF
v_gene: TRBV6-4; abundance: NA; d_gene: NA; j_gene: TRBJ2-5; CDR3nt: TGTGCCAGCAGCGAGAACTGGGGGAGTCTGGAGACCCAGTACTTC; CDR3aa: CASSENWGSLETQYF
v_gene: TRBV27; abundance: few; d_gene: NA; j_gene: TRBJ2-3; CDR3nt: TGTGCCAGCCTACCCTATGGCCAGGGGACAGATACGCAGTATTTT; CDR3aa: CASLPYGQGTDTQYF
v_gene: TRBV25-1; abundance: NA; d_gene: TRBD1; j_gene: TRBJ1-2; CDR3nt: TGTGCCAGCAGAATGACAGGGGCCCACTATGGCTACACCTTC; CDR3aa: CASRMTGAHYGYTF
v_gene: TRBV12-3/TRBV12-4; abundance: few; d_gene: NA; j_gene: TRBJ1-2; CDR3nt: TGTGCCAGCAGTTTAGTTACGGCCGCTAACTATGGCTACACCTTC; CDR3aa: CASSLVTAANYGYTF
v_gene: TRBV7-6; abundance: NA; d_gene: TRBD1; j_gene: TRBJ2-3; CDR3nt: TGTGCCAGCAGCTCCCGTACCGGGACAGGGGTCACAGATACGCAGTATTTT; CDR3aa: CASSSRTGTGVTDTQYF
v_gene: TRBV15; abundance: few; d_gene: NA; j_gene: TRBJ2-3; CDR3nt: TGTGCCACCAGCAGATTTCCCGGGTCAACTAGCACAGATACGCAGTATTTT; CDR3aa: CATSRFPGSTSTDTQYF
v_gene: TRBV4-1; abundance: NA; d_gene: TRBD2; j_gene: TRBJ2-3; CDR3nt: TGCGCCAGCAGCCTCACGGGACTAGCAACAGATACGCAGTATTTT; CDR3aa: CASSLTGLATDTQYF
v_gene: TRBV21-1; abundance: NA; d_gene: NA; j_gene: TRBJ2-7; CDR3nt: TGTGCCAGCAGCAACGAGACCCCCGGTAGGGGGTTTGAGTACGAGCAGTACTTC; CDR3aa: CASSNETPGRGFEYEQYF
v_gene: TRBV20-1; abundance: few; d_gene: NA; j_gene: TRBJ1-2; CDR3nt: TGCAGTGCCGCTGGGGGGGGCGCAAATTTTGGCTACACCTTC; CDR3aa: CSAAGGGANFGYTF
v_gene: TRBV2; abundance: few; d_gene: NA; j_gene: TRBJ2-5; CDR3nt: TGTGCCACCGTTGAGGGGACGGCGGAGACCCAGTACTTC; CDR3aa: CATVEGTAETQYF
v_gene: TRBV24-1; abundance: NA; d_gene: NA; j_gene: TRBJ1-2; CDR3nt: TGTGCCACCAGTGAGGGTGCAGGAGGCTACACCTTC; CDR3aa: CATSEGAGGYTF
v_gene: TRBV27; abundance: NA; d_gene: NA; j_gene: TRBJ1-1; CDR3nt: TGTGCCAGCAGTGTTTATGGGAACATGAACACTGAAGCTTTCTTT; CDR3aa: CASSVYGNMNTEAFF
v_gene: TRBV6-1; abundance: NA; d_gene: NA; j_gene: TRBJ1-2; CDR3nt: TGTGCCAGCAGTAGCCGCCTATCTAACTATGGCTACACCTTC; CDR3aa: CASSSRLSNYGYTF
v_gene: TRBV9; abundance: NA; d_gene: NA; j_gene: TRBJ1-5; CDR3nt: TGTGCCAGCAGCGCCTTGGAGTGGGGTATAAGAAATCAGCCCCAGCATTTT; CDR3aa: CASSALEWGIRNQPQHF
v_gene: TRBV4-1; abundance: few; d_gene: NA; j_gene: TRBJ2-7; CDR3nt: TGCGCCAGCAGCCCTGGGGGGTGGTACGAGCAGTACTTC; CDR3aa: CASSPGGWYEQYF
v_gene: TRBV7-8; abundance: few; d_gene: NA; j_gene: TRBJ1-6; CDR3nt: TGTGCCAGCAGCTCCCCGGGGTCACTTTCACCCCTCCACTTT; CDR3aa: CASSSPGSLSPLHF
v_gene: TRBV6-1; abundance: NA; d_gene: NA; j_gene: TRBJ2-7; CDR3nt: TGTGCCAGCAGTGAATCTCAGGGGAGCGCCTACGAGCAGTACTTC; CDR3aa: CASSESQGSAYEQYF
v_gene: TRBV9; abundance: NA; d_gene: NA; j_gene: TRBJ1-3; CDR3nt: TGTGCCAGCAGCGCCACGATATACTCTGGAAACACCATATATTTT; CDR3aa: CASSATIYSGNTIYF
v_gene: TRBV12-3/TRBV12-4; abundance: NA; d_gene: NA; j_gene: TRBJ2-2; CDR3nt: TGTGCCAGCCCGACACTGAACACCGGGGAGCTGTTTTTT; CDR3aa: CASPTLNTGELFF
v_gene: TRBV5-1; abundance: few; d_gene: TRBD1; j_gene: TRBJ1-6; CDR3nt: TGCGCCAGCAGCGAGTCGGGACAGGGGTATAATTCACCCCTCCACTTT; CDR3aa: CASSESGQGYNSPLHF
v_gene: TRBV6-1; abundance: NA; d_gene: NA; j_gene: TRBJ2-7; CDR3nt: TGTGCCAGCAGTGGGGGGGACGGCTACGAGCAGTACTTC; CDR3aa: CASSGGDGYEQYF
v_gene: TRBV7-9; abundance: NA; d_gene: NA; j_gene: TRBJ2-1; CDR3nt: TGTGCCAGCACCGACGCAGGGGTTCTTGAGCAGTTCTTC; CDR3aa: CASTDAGVLEQFF
v_gene: TRBV5-6; abundance: NA; d_gene: NA; j_gene: TRBJ1-2; CDR3nt: TGTGCCAGCAGCTTGGTTGGCGGCAGCTATGGCTACACCTTC; CDR3aa: CASSLVGGSYGYTF
v_gene: TRBV7-3; abundance: once; d_gene: TRBD2; j_gene: TRBJ2-4; CDR3nt: TGTGCCAGCAGCTTATCGCGGGAGGACATTCAGTACTTC; CDR3aa: CASSLSREDIQYF